One sample yielded the 21 T cell receptor beta chains listed below, sequenced in a study of human T cells and chemical hapten exposure (dated by TCRdb to 2020 to 2022). According to the study, the label for this sample's time point signals: patch test 2, 6 weeks after DPC sensitization. The sample's treatment or condition label is to be understood as: therapeutic diphenylcyclopropenone sensitization with weekly scalp DPC. Receptor amplification or capture employed RACE. Data came from a NextSeq 500. TCRdb passed the public sequencing reads through fastp at Q25 and MiXCR, retaining productive beta sequences. Each record represents a unique CDR3 protein, reported with the most common genes and DNA among its rows. This sample gives hundreds of thousands of distinct CDR3 sequences in total; more than 5% of them show up just once. The top ten clonotypes cover around 5.8% of the sample. This material consisted of whole blood, taken in connection with sensitization to the hapten diphenylcyclopropenone (DPC). The receptor source for this set is a woman aged 18-29 years with alopecia areata. Some clones in this sample may be carry-over from other donors' samples.

The gene calls are TRBV5-1 and TRBJ1-2; D is perhaps TRBD1 (5 bases). CDR3 length: 14 amino acids. Germline V gives CDR1 SGHRS, CDR2 YFSETQ. V was trimmed by 1 base and J by 5 bases, leaving 12 bases between them. CDR3 sequence reads: CASSLWGRDYGYTF. CDR3 DNA: TGCGCCAGCAGCTTGTGGGGCAGGGATTATGGCTACACCTTC. The full variable domain, its missing parts supplied by reference TRBV5-1 and TRBJ1-2, is KAGVTQTPRYLIKTRGQQVTLSCSPISGHRSVSWYQQTPGQGLQFLFEYFSETQRNKGNFPGRFSGRQFSNSRSEMNVSTLELGDSALYLCASSLWGRDYGYTFGSGTRLTVV.

This clonotype has ten or more counts. This sequence joins TRBV5-1 and TRBJ2-2; D call uncertain. CDR3 size: 12 residues. V was shortened by 3 bases and J by 1 base, with 1 base between the two germline ends. In germline, CDR1 is SGHRS, CDR2 YFSETQ. The chain's CDR3 is CASSWNTGELFF. The CDR3 region has the DNA TGCGCCAGCAGCTGGAACACCGGGGAGCTGTTTTTT. The entire variable domain, with the rest obtained from reference TRBV5-1 and TRBJ2-2, is as follows: KAGVTQTPRYLIKTRGQQVTLSCSPISGHRSVSWYQQTPGQGLQFLFEYFSETQRNKGNFPGRFSGRQFSNSRSEMNVSTLELGDSALYLCASSWNTGELFFGEGSRLTVL.

Many counts were recorded for this clonotype. The genes are TRBV6-1 and TRBJ1-2, with D maybe TRBD1 (5 bases). The CDR3 is made up of 13 amino acids. Germline CDR1 MNHNS, CDR2 SASEGT. V lost 7 bases to trimming and J lost 3 bases, with 12 bases between them. The CDR3 reads CASNRDGYYGYTF. CDR3 DNA sequence: TGTGCCAGCAACCGGGACGGGTACTATGGCTACACCTTC.

There are a few counts of this clonotype. The genes are TRBV6-1 and TRBJ1-5; a weak D match, TRBD1 (5 bases). Germline values: CDR1 MNHNS, CDR2 SASEGT. This CDR3 spans 18 amino acids. The V end lost 8 bases, the J end lost 0 bases, and 23 bases lay between the germline ends. The CDR3 region has the DNA TGTGCCAGCCGGGCGGCAGGGACCCTCTCGTATAGCAATCAGCCCCAGCATTTT. The encoded protein is CASRAAGTLSYSNQPQHF.

This clonotype was seen a few times. The CDR3 DNA is TGTGCCAGCAGCTTAGTGGCTAGCGGGGGACAAGAGACCCAGTACTTC. The encoded protein is CASSLVASGGQETQYF. This chain uses TRBV11-2 with TRBJ2-5, with 10 bases lining up with TRBD2. CDR1 is SGHAT, CDR2 FQNNGV, per germline. This CDR3 contains 16 residues. J gave up 2 bases and V 1 base, and 4 bases lay outside the gene matches.

CDR3 region: CASSFLAVFNTEAFF. CDR3 sequence (DNA): TGTGCCAGCAGCTTTTTGGCAGTATTTAACACTGAAGCTTTCTTT. This sequence joins TRBV7-9 and TRBJ1-1, with D unclear. The CDR3 is 15 amino acids. V lost 3 bases to trimming and J lost 2 bases, with 13 bases between them. Germline CDR1 SEHNR, CDR2 FQNEAQ (reference sequence).

This clonotype was seen a few times. V is TRBV12-3 or TRBV12-4 and J is TRBJ2-6; D possibly corresponds to TRBD2 (6 bases). The V end lost 4 bases, the J end lost 12 bases, and 16 bases lay between the germline ends. The CDR3 is 14 residues long. The CDR3 DNA reads as TGTGCCAGCAGTTCCACGGGACTCGAGAGCGTCCTGACTTTC. Amino acids: CASSSTGLESVLTF.

In this sample, this clonotype turned up many times. The rearrangement uses TRBV28 and TRBJ2-3; 9 bases are a match to TRBD2. The CDR3 is 15 residues long. CDR1 and CDR2 (germline): MDHEN, SYDVKM. Trimming removed 8 bases from V and 0 bases from J; junction bases left unmatched: 6. CDR3 sequence reads: CASSPAGGSTDTQYF. The CDR3 DNA sequence: TGTGCCAGCTCGCCCGCGGGGGGGAGCACAGATACGCAGTATTTT.

The V gene is TRBV11-3, the J gene TRBJ2-1, with 7 nucleotides matching TRBD1. The V and J ends lost 1 base and 5 bases, in that order; junction bases with no gene match: 5. Germline values: CDR1 SGHNT, CDR2 YENEEA. There are 15 residues in the CDR3. The CDR3 spells CASSLAGQTHNEQFF. The CDR3 region has the DNA TGTGCCAGCAGCTTAGCGGGACAGACCCACAATGAGCAGTTCTTC.

J is TRBJ2-3 and V is TRBV13; TRBD2 aligns across 9 bases. Germline CDR1 and CDR2: PRHDT and FYEKMQ (reference sequence). This CDR3 has 16 residues. V gave up 6 bases and J gave up 5 bases; unmatched junction bases: 12. CDR3 sequence reads: CASRNLAGGPEDTQYF. The CDR3 DNA is TGTGCCAGCAGAAATCTGGCGGGGGGGCCTGAAGATACGCAGTATTTT.

At least ten counts were recorded for this clonotype. The J gene is TRBJ2-3, the V gene TRBV6-4; tentative D call: TRBD2 (6 bases). The V and J ends lost 3 bases and 3 bases respectively, with 10 bases between them. CDR3 length equals 14 residues. Per germline, CDR1 MRHNA and CDR2 SNTAGT. For the CDR3, the DNA is TGTGCCAGCAGTGAGGTCGGGGGAACAGATACGCAGTATTTT. Amino acid sequence: CASSEVGGTDTQYF.

This clonotype was seen repeatedly, ten times or more. The chain recombines TRBV4-2 with TRBJ1-1; no reliable D call. The CDR3 totals 13 residues. V lost 0 bases, J lost 8 bases, and 10 bases lay in between. The germline V gene encodes CDR1 LGHNA and CDR2 YNFKEQ. CDR3 coding DNA: TGTGCCAGCAGCCAAGATCGCACGGAAGAAGCTTTCTTT. This codes for CASSQDRTEEAFF.

This clonotype was counted between two and nine times. The rearrangement joins TRBV10-3 to TRBJ1-6, with 7 nucleotides matching TRBD1. Unmatched junction bases numbered 6, after V lost 5 bases and J lost 8 bases. Germline CDR1 reads ENHRY; CDR2 reads SYGVKD. The CDR3 runs 14 residues. The CDR3 DNA reads as TGTGCCATCAGTAAAACAGGGGTGGATTCACCCCTCCACTTT. Protein: CAISKTGVDSPLHF.

This clonotype was found many times. The genes are TRBV6-2 or TRBV6-3 and TRBJ1-5; TRBD1 might be the D (5 bases). Trimming stripped 2 bases from V and 11 bases from J, with 7 bases between. Looked up from germline, CDR1 is MNHEY and CDR2 is SVGEGT. The CDR3 is made up of 11 amino acids. The CDR3, as DNA: TGTGCCAGCAGTTACGGGACGTCCCAGCATTTT. Residues: CASSYGTSQHF.

This clonotype occurred many times. The genes are TRBV7-8 and TRBJ2-1; D call uncertain. Germline V gene lookup returns CDR1 SGHVS and CDR2 FQNEAQ. This CDR3 contains 12 residues. Trimming removed 5 bases at V and 10 bases at J, with 12 bases between. The CDR3 nucleotides read TGTGCCAGCAGCCCAGCCCGCGGCGAGCAGTTCTTC. Its translation is CASSPARGEQFF.

Ten or more counts support this clonotype. The chain links TRBV7-2 to TRBJ2-4; the match to TRBD2 covers 10 bases. V was pared by 4 bases and J by 7 bases, with 13 bases of the junction left unmatched. Germline V CDR1 and CDR2: SGHTA, FQGNSA. The CDR3 is made up of 17 amino acids. The CDR3 here is CASSSSSGGTRANIQYF. The CDR3 DNA is TGTGCCAGCAGCTCCTCTAGCGGGGGCACAAGAGCGAACATTCAGTACTTC. Full variable domain (remainder filled in from reference TRBV7-2 and TRBJ2-4): GAGVSQSPSNKVTEKGKDVELRCDPISGHTALYWYRQSLGQGLEFLIYFQGNSAPDKSGLPSDRFSAERTGGSVSTLTIQRTQQEDSAVYLCASSSSSGGTRANIQYFGAGTRLSVL.

This clonotype was counted only a few times. This sequence joins TRBV6-2 or TRBV6-3 and TRBJ2-6, with TRBD1 as a possible D gene (5 bases). The germline gives CDR1 MNHEY, CDR2 SVGEGT. The CDR3 totals 15 residues. Trimming cost V 0 bases and J 4 bases, with 7 bases left between them. The CDR3 loop reads CASSYSQGGANVLTF. The CDR3, as DNA: TGTGCCAGCAGTTACTCTCAGGGAGGGGCCAACGTCCTGACTTTC.

This clonotype was detected ten times or more. The chain joins TRBV29-1 to TRBJ2-3; D ambiguous. Deletions cut 0 bases from V and 8 bases from J, with 12 bases between. In germline, CDR1 is SQVTM, CDR2 ANQGSEA. CDR3 length: 13 residues. DNA for the CDR3: TGCAGCGTTGAAGATAAGTACCCGGGTACGCAGTATTTT. Translating gives CSVEDKYPGTQYF.

In its sample, this clonotype was seen many times. The rearrangement joins TRBV28 to TRBJ1-1; 8 positions match TRBD1. This CDR3 spans 14 amino acids. Germline assignment: CDR1 MDHEN and CDR2 SYDVKM. Trimming took 6 bases from V and 0 from J; bases not matched to a gene: 3. In DNA form, the CDR3 reads TGTGCCAGCAGCCGGACAGGGATGAACACTGAAGCTTTCTTT. Translated: CASSRTGMNTEAFF.

The chain has TRBV29-1 and TRBJ2-3; D is ambiguous. CDR3 size: 13 residues. V lost 4 bases, J lost 6 bases, and 14 bases lay in between. From germline, CDR1 is SQVTM and CDR2 ANQGSEA. The CDR3 region is CSVVRPARDTQYF. CDR3 DNA: TGCAGCGTTGTAAGGCCTGCGCGCGATACGCAGTATTTT.

This clonotype was counted ten times or more. The chain joins TRBV5-1 to TRBJ2-3, with 8 bases identical to TRBD2. V was pared by 2 bases and J by 3 bases, with 5 bases of the junction left unmatched. This CDR3 contains 15 residues. The V gene's germline CDR1 is SGHRS and CDR2 YFSETQ. CDR3 nucleotides: TGCGCCAGCAGCTTCCGGGGGGGCCGGACAGATACGCAGTATTTT. This gives the protein CASSFRGGRTDTQYF.